This T cell receptor beta chain came from a study of T-cell reconstitution after alpha-beta-depleted transplantation in children. During its preparation, the TCRbeta library received unique molecular identifiers. TCRdb fed the PCR reads into MiXCR, producing one record per CDR3 protein. The sample contains roughly 300,000 distinct CDR3 sequences, 11% of which appear only once. This receptor was obtained from a male patient aged 2-10 years who had a stem cell transplant for chronic granulomatous disease, so the T cells may come from the graft donor. The sample was peripheral blood, taken 180 days after TCRalphabeta/CD19-depleted stem cell transplant.

The CDR3 spells CASSYQALAFANTGELFF. The CDR3 DNA reads TGTGCCAGCAGTTATCAGGCTCTAGCATTCGCGAACACCGGGGAGCTGTTTTTT. The gene calls are TRBV6-5 and TRBJ2-2; the D gene is possibly TRBD2 (5 bases). The CDR3 runs 18 residues. Germline assignment: CDR1 MNHEY and CDR2 SVGAGI. V was clipped by 3 bases and J by 0 bases, with 17 bases between them.